The T cell receptor (beta chain) described here comes from a study of metastatic and nonmetastatic thyroid tumors. Study details: Repertoires were compared across blood and tumor or nodule tissue from malignant and benign thyroid patients.

This clone was seen ten or more times. Antigen: not known. Overall study results and limits: Reportedly, malignant thyroid tumors had significantly higher TCR beta diversity than benign nodules, in blood and tumor.

Trimming shortened V by 8 bases and J by 5 bases, and 15 bases separated the two germline ends. Germline-derived CDR1 and CDR2 are SQVTM and ANQGSEA. The CDR3 spans 12 residues. Original handling: A papillary thyroid cancer distant-metastasis classifier was built from CDR3 differences across clinicopathological groups. TCRdb reprocessed the PCR reads via MiXCR. TCRdb, not the authors, supplied the V and J calls. The table has about 16,000 clones, roughly 31% seen once. Among the patients, none had received any treatment before thyroid surgery. This sequence was found in a female donor with papillary thyroid cancer or a benign thyroid nodule (not recorded which). Some clones in this sample may be carry-over from other donors' samples. This chain joins TRBV29-1 and TRBJ2-5; maybe TRBD2 (7 bases). Sequenced material: blood. The CDR3 protein is CSSGGARETQYF. CDR3 nucleotides: TGCAGCTCTGGGGGGGCGCGGGAGACCCAGTACTTC.